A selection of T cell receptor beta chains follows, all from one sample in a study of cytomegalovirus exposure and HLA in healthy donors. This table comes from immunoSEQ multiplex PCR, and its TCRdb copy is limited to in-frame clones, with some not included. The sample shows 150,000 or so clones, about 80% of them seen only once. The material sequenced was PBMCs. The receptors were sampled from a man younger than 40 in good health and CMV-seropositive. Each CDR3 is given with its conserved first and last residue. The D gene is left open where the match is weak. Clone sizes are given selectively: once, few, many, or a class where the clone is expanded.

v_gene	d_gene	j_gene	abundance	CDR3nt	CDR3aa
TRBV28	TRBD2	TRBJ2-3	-	TGTGCCAGCAGTTTATCCGCTAGCGGGAGTGGGAGGACGCAGTATTTT	CASSLSASGSGRTQYF
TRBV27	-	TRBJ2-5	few	TGTGCCAGCAGTCCCAGGGACCAGTACTTC	CASSPRDQYF
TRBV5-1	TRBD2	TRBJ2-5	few	TGCGCCAGCAGCTCGGGGACTAGCGCTCAAGAGACCCAGTACTTC	CASSSGTSAQETQYF
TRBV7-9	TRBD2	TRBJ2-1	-	TGTGCCAGCAGCCCTGGACTAGGTAGGTTGGATGAGCAGTTCTTC	CASSPGLGRLDEQFF
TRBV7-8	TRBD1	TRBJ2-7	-	TGTGCCAGCAGCCCGTCCCAGGGGGCGGGCTACGAGCAGTACTTC	CASSPSQGAGYEQYF
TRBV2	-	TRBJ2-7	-	TGTGCCAGCTCCCTGGTTACTACCGCCTACGAGCAGTACTTC	CASSLVTTAYEQYF
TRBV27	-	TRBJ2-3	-	TGTGCCAGCAGTTCAAGACAGGGGTTGGAGCGGGAGGGCACAGATACGCAGTATTTT	CASSSRQGLEREGTDTQYF
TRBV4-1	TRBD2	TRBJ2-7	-	TGCGCCAGCAGCCAAGGACTAGCCGACTCCTACGAGCAGTACTTC	CASSQGLADSYEQYF
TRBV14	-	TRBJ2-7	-	TGTGCCAGCAGCCAAGTTTCGGGGTTCTACGAGCAGTACTTC	CASSQVSGFYEQYF
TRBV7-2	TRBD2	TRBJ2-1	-	TGTGCCAGCAGCCAAACTAGCGGGAGATCGGGTGAGCAGTTCTTC	CASSQTSGRSGEQFF
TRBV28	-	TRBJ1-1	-	TGTGCCAGCAGTTTAGGGGGCCCAGCTGAAGCTTTCTTT	CASSLGGPAEAFF
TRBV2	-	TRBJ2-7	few	TGTGCCAGCAGTGGGGGGGTAAGGGGGCGAGGCGAGCAGTACTTC	CASSGGVRGRGEQYF
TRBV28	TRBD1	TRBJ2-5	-	TGTGCCAGCAGTTCCCGCTCAAATCAAGGACAGGGGGGCCAAGAGACCCAGTACTTC	CASSSRSNQGQGGQETQYF
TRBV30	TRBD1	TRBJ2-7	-	TGTGCCTGGAGGTCATACGGGACAGGGAAATACGAGCAGTACTTC	CAWRSYGTGKYEQYF
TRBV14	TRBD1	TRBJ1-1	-	TGTGCCAGCAGCCGACAGGGGAGCACTGAAGCTTTCTTT	CASSRQGSTEAFF
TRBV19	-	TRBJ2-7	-	TGTGCCAGTAGTATGACTAACGAGATTGGCGAGCAGTACTTC	CASSMTNEIGEQYF
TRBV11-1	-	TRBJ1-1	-	TGTGCCAGCAGCTTAAGCACAGCCAGAAATTCGGCTTTCTTT	CASSLSTARNSAFF
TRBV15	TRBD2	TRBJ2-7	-	TGTGCCACCAGCAGAGATTTAGCGGGAGAAATCGAGCAGTACTTC	CATSRDLAGEIEQYF
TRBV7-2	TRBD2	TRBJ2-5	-	TGTGCCAGCAGCTTGGTAGCGGGGGGGTACCAAGAGACCCAGTACTTC	CASSLVAGGYQETQYF
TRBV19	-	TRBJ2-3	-	TGTGCCAGTAGTATTAGCAGGGGCCCCTCCGGAGATACGCAGTATTTT	CASSISRGPSGDTQYF
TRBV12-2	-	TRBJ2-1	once	TGTGCAAGTCGCTCCGAACTAGAACCCTCCTACAATGAGCAGTTCTTC	CASRSELEPSYNEQFF
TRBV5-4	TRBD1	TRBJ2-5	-	TGTGCCAGCAGCGTGCAGACAGGGGTAGGGGAGACCCAGTACTTC	CASSVQTGVGETQYF
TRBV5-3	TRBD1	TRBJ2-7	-	TGTGCCAGAAGCTCGACAGGGGGCGCCTCCTACGAGCAGTACTTC	CARSSTGGASYEQYF
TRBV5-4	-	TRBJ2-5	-	TGTGCCAGCAGCCCCGGACTCTTCCAAGAGACCCAGTACTTC	CASSPGLFQETQYF
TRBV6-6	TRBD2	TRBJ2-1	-	TGTGCCAGCAGTTACACGCGGGAGGGCTATGAGCAGTTCTTC	CASSYTREGYEQFF
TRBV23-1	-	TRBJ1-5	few	TGCGCCAGCATGTCCGAACAGCCGGATAGCAATCAGCCCCAGCATTTT	CASMSEQPDSNQPQHF
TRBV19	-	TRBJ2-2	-	TGTGCCAGTAGACCGGGTGCGGGAACCGGGGAGCTGTTTTTT	CASRPGAGTGELFF
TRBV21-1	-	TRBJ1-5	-	TGTGCCAGCGGTAAAAGAGGGTCCAATCAGCCCCAGCATTTT	CASGKRGSNQPQHF
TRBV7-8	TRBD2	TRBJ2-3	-	TGTGCCAGCAGCCGTTCACCCCCGGCGGCGGGAGCCTTGAATACGCAGTATTTT	CASSRSPPAAGALNTQYF
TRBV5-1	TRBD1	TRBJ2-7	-	TGCGCCAGCACACGCGCTGTGACAGGGGGTAGCGAGCAGTACTTC	CASTRAVTGGSEQYF
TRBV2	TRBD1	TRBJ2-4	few	TGTGCCAGCACTTGGGACAGGGGACATTTAGCCAAAAACATTCAGTACTTC	CASTWDRGHLAKNIQYF
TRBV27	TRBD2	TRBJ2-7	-	TGTGCCAGCAGAGAAGGACTAGCGCCTACCTACGAGCAGTACTTC	CASREGLAPTYEQYF
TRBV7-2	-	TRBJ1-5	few	TGTGCCAGCAGTTTACAGGGTCTGAGCAATCAGCCCCAGCATTTT	CASSLQGLSNQPQHF
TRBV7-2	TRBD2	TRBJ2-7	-	TGTGCCAGCAGCGCAATGACTAGCGGGAGAAACGAGCAGTACTTC	CASSAMTSGRNEQYF
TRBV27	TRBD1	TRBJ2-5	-	TGTGCCAGCAGTTTAGACAGGGGGCGAGAGACCCAGTACTTC	CASSLDRGRETQYF
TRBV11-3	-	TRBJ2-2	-	TGTGCCAGCAGCTTAGCGGGGAACACCGGGGAGCTGTTTTTT	CASSLAGNTGELFF
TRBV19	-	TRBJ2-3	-	TGTGCCAGTAGTATAACCAGGGCCAGCACAGATACGCAGTATTTT	CASSITRASTDTQYF
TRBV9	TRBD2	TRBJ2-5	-	TGTGCCAGCAGCGCGGACGGACTAGCGGGAGCCCTGAAGACCCAGTACTTC	CASSADGLAGALKTQYF
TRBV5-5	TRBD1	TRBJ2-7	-	TGTGCCAGCAGTTGGGGACAGGCGGACTACGAGCAGTACTTC	CASSWGQADYEQYF
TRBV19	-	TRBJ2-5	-	TGTGCCACTGGTCGGGCGGGACAGTTACAAGAGACCCAGTACTTC	CATGRAGQLQETQYF
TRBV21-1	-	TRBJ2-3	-	TGTGCCAGCAGCAAAGGACAGGGGGCTTTTGTAGATACGCAGTATTTT	CASSKGQGAFVDTQYF
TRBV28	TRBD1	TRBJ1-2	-	TGTGCCAGCAGTTTCGGAGCAGGGGGTTATGGCTACACCTTC	CASSFGAGGYGYTF
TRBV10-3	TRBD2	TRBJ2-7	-	TGTGCCATCAGGGGGACCGGGACTAGCGGAGAAGCAACCTACGAGCAGTACTTC	CAIRGTGTSGEATYEQYF
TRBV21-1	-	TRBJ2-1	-	TGTGCCAGCAGCAAAGCGCTTTTGGGACTAGTCTACAATGAGCAGTTCTTC	CASSKALLGLVYNEQFF
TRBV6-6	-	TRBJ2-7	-	TGTGCCAGCAGTTACTCCACCGGGACTCAAGGGTACGAGCAGTACTTC	CASSYSTGTQGYEQYF
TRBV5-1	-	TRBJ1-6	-	TGCGCCAGCAGCTTGGCCGGGATCAATTCACCCCTCCACTTT	CASSLAGINSPLHF
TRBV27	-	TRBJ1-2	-	TGTGCCAGCAGCCAATGGGGCCGGGGCTACACCTTC	CASSQWGRGYTF
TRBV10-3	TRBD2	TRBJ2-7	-	TGTGCCATCAGTGAGCCGGGACTAGCCAGCTACGAGCAGTACTTC	CAISEPGLASYEQYF